This section outlines one TCR beta chain sequence together with its context. The specificity of this receptor is unknown. Nothing much larger sits one base from this clone, and base qualities are not available. From the germline V gene, CDR1 is SNHLY and CDR2 is FYNNEI. V is cut by 7 bases and J by 3 bases, and the space between the germline ends is 13 bases. Including the terminal cysteine and phenylalanine, the CDR3 comprises 13 residues. Kept here is only the CDR3 DNA, which spans 39 bases and is read in frame from base 1. This sample was taken from a study of blood T cell repertoires in COVID-19 (TCRdb year 2020). The study in broad terms: Samples covering the acute and convalescent phases of COVID-19 were provided by collaborators in the United States, Italy and Spain. The material from the prospective study consisted of cDNA or gDNA derived from T cells, B-cell-depleted T cells, or PBMCs. The sample metadata nearly always contained a de-identified subject ID, COVID-19 status, age in years and sex. Where available, HLA class I and class II types were obtained from metadata supplied by the sample provider rather than from assay-based typing. The repertoires were made available in a free public database intended to serve as a resource for research on the immune response to SARS-CoV-2. Samples came from the ongoing ImmuneRACE study (first 160 participants) plus 1,254 subjects from 6 global collaborators. The dataset comprised deeply sampled blood TCRbeta repertoires from subjects exposed to, actively infected with, or recovered from COVID-19.

The immunoSEQ Assay, a bias-controlled multiplex PCR, was used to amplify TCRbeta CDR3 regions from genomic DNA. Processing in the source paper ran as follows. The number of nucleated cells in each sample was estimated by amplification of reference gene primers within the assay. To quantify the absolute abundance of each unique TCRbeta CDR3 rearrangement, sequence reads were collapsed and filtered. For each sample, productive Simpson clonality was calculated as the square root of Simpson's diversity index across productive rearrangements. TCRdb's version of the immuneACCESS table is confined to in-frame rearrangements and falls short of the full clone set. An unresolved V gene accounts for under half of the shortfall where checked; the remainder is of unknown origin. V, J and clone size are those of that table, while D and trimming were read from the DNA. For this sample the table gives 80,000 to 100,000 clones, of which almost 80% were detected only once. Of the sample, approximately 15% is held by the ten largest clones.

The collaborating institutions used their own protocols to collect whole blood in K2EDTA tubes. For TCRbeta analysis, collaborators shipped samples in one of three forms: frozen whole blood, isolated PBMCs, or DNA extracted from either of those sample types. What the authors observed across the whole study: The amount of clinical and demographic metadata varied by source and participant and was provided uncurated.

The chain employs TRBV2 and TRBJ2-7, and possibly TRBD2, on 5 matching bases. Sample: peripheral blood. The clonotype comes from a human donor in a cohort sampled during active COVID-19. The nucleotide sequence reads as follows: TGTGCCAGCACGGAGCGGATCCTCTACGAGCAGTACTTC. Its protein product is CASTERILYEQYF.